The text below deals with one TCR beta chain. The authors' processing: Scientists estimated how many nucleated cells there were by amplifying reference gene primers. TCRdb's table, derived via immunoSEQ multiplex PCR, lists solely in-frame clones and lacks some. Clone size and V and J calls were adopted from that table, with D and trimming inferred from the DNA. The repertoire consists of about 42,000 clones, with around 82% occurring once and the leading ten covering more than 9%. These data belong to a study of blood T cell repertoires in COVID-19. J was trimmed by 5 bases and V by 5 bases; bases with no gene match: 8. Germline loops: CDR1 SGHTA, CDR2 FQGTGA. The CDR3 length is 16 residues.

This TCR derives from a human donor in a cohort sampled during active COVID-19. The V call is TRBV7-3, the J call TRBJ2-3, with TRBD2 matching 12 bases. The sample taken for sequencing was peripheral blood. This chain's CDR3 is CASSALAGGPGDTQYF. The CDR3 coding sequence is TGTGCCAGCAGCGCCCTAGCGGGGGGGCCAGGAGATACGCAGTATTTT.